The TCR beta chain described here comes from a study of Graves' ophthalmopathy and Graves' hyperthyroidism. Study results and caveats: Blood samples also showed most expanded thyroid clonotypes exceeding 0.001 frequency. With approximately 88% sensitivity and less than 83% specificity, a 13-signature model separated ophthalmopathy from stable hyperthyroidism.

The CDR3 covers 15 residues. From germline, CDR1 is SGHAT and CDR2 FQNNGV. V was shortened by 8 bases and J by 0 bases, with 14 bases between the two germline ends. RNA served as the template for amplifying TCR beta CDR3 regions. The library came from an HTBI-primed first-round RT-PCR and a second-round multiplex PCR. TCRdb reprocessed the multiplex PCR reads via MiXCR and lists one record per CDR3 protein. Of roughly 230,000 distinct CDR3 sequences detected, roughly 21% appear once; the ten largest clones hold around 45%. This clonotype has at least ten counts. Its target is unknown. Diagnoses were established from clinical symptoms, serum thyroxine, TRAb, thyroid ultrasound and orbital computed tomography. The PBMCs were taken from over 9.5 ml of fresh peripheral blood.

This rearrangement joins TRBV11-2 to TRBJ2-4, with TRBD1 as a possible D gene (5 bases). The sample taken for sequencing was peripheral blood. This clonotype originated in a woman aged 50 to 65 with Graves' ophthalmopathy. The CDR3, as DNA: TGTGCCAGCTGCGGCGGACAAGGAGCCAAAAACATTCAGTACTTC. Residues: CASCGGQGAKNIQYF. The full variable domain, in which reference TRBV11-2 and TRBJ2-4 provide the parts outside the CDR3, is EAGVAQSPRYKIIEKRQSVAFWCNPISGHATLYWYQQILGQGPKLLIQFQNNGVVDDSQLPKDRFSAERLKGVDSTLKIQPAKLEDSAVYLCASCGGQGAKNIQYFGAGTRLSVL.